The 20 T cell receptor beta chains reported below all come from one sample, sequenced in a study of Ad26.COV2.S vaccination and SARS-CoV-2 variants (dated by TCRdb to about 2021). Libraries came from the immunoSEQ multiplex PCR assay. Held by TCRdb, this immuneACCESS table contains in-frame sequences only and omits some clones. Under half of the omission traces to an unresolved V gene where checked; the cause of the rest is unknown. Present in this sample are 300,000 to 350,000 clones, 88% of which were seen just once. The biggest ten clones account for approximately 5.9% of the sample. The sample's treatment or condition, from its label and the paper: roughly 20 received Ad26.COV2.S at low or high dose, single or two shots; 5 received placebo; per-sample allocation not given. Repertoires of vaccine and placebo recipients were sequenced from samples taken on day 63 after the first injection. Sequenced here: peripheral blood, sampled in a trial of Ad26.COV2.S vaccine versus placebo. The receptors were gathered from a person between 18 and 60 years old who received the Ad26.COV2.S COVID-19 vaccine or a placebo.

As DNA, the CDR3 is TGTGCCAGCAGAATGGACAGGGGCGCAGATACGCAGTATTTT. Translating it yields CASRMDRGADTQYF. The rearrangement links TRBV6-5 to TRBJ2-3; the match to TRBD1 covers 9 bases. CDR3 size: 14 residues. V lost 6 bases, J lost 4 bases, and 5 bases stayed unmatched. Germline V gives CDR1 MNHEY, CDR2 SVGAGI.

This rearrangement joins TRBV7-2 to TRBJ2-5; 7 bases are shared with TRBD2. Germline V gene lookup returns CDR1 SGHTA and CDR2 FQGNSA. J gave up 1 base and V 2 bases, and 4 bases lay outside the gene matches. The CDR3 length is 15 residues. In nucleotides, the CDR3 is TGTGCCAGCAGCTTAATGAGCGGGGCCCAAGAGACCCAGTACTTC. Translation: CASSLMSGAQETQYF.

This clone was seen only once. This chain connects TRBV30 to TRBJ2-7; unclear D gene. V lost 0 bases and J 5 bases, leaving 11 bases between the germline ends. Per germline, CDR1 GTSNPN and CDR2 SVGIG (reference sequence). The CDR3 loop spans 13 amino acids. As DNA, the CDR3 is TGTGCCTGGAGTGTACTGTGGGGAAACGAGCAGTACTTC. This translates into CAWSVLWGNEQYF.

The chain uses TRBV11-2 and TRBJ1-2, with TRBD1 matching 9 bases. The germline CDR1 and CDR2 sequences are SGHAT and FQNNGV. This CDR3 spans 14 amino acids. Trimming at V came to 5 bases and at J to 7 bases, leaving 8 bases not matched to a gene. The CDR3 loop reads CASSADRGPGGYTF. The DNA for the CDR3 is TGTGCCAGCAGCGCGGACAGGGGTCCAGGTGGCTACACCTTC.

This chain uses TRBV24-1 with TRBJ2-3; the match to TRBD1 covers 8 bases. The CDR3 length is 16 residues. The trim removed 4 bases at V and 4 bases at J, leaving 9 bases unmatched. CDR1 and CDR2 (germline): KGHDR, SFDVKD. The CDR3 spells CATSDPDRGVADTQYF. CDR3 nucleotides: TGTGCCACCAGTGACCCTGACAGGGGTGTCGCAGATACGCAGTATTTT.

The J gene is TRBJ2-1, the V gene TRBV7-9; D unclear. Germline values: CDR1 SEHNR, CDR2 FQNEAQ (reference sequence). The CDR3 extends over 14 amino acids. V lost 5 bases and J lost 0, with 8 bases in between. The CDR3, as DNA: TGTGCCAGCAGCCCGACCATCTCCTACAATGAGCAGTTCTTC. It codes for CASSPTISYNEQFF.

CDR3 region: CASSPIAAPSYNEQFF. The CDR3 DNA reads TGTGCCAGCAGCCCCATAGCGGCGCCGTCCTACAATGAGCAGTTCTTC. J is TRBJ2-1 and V is TRBV7-9; possibly TRBD2 for D (6 bases). Deletions cut 5 bases from V and 1 base from J, with 15 bases between. The germline CDR1 and CDR2 sequences are SEHNR and FQNEAQ (reference sequence). The CDR3 covers 16 residues.

This clone was seen only once. The chain employs TRBV7-9 and TRBJ2-5, with D hard to call. CDR1 is SEHNR, CDR2 FQNEAQ, per germline (reference sequence). Deletions cut 4 bases from V and 9 bases from J, with 9 bases between. The CDR3 is 11 residues long. The CDR3 sequence is CASSSTPAQYF. CDR3 nucleotides: TGTGCCAGCAGCTCTACCCCAGCCCAGTACTTC.

The CDR3 here is CASSYSQGARGYNEQFF. In DNA form, the CDR3 reads TGTGCCAGCAGTTACTCTCAAGGGGCTCGGGGCTACAATGAGCAGTTCTTC. V and J are TRBV6-2 or TRBV6-3 and TRBJ2-1; D may match TRBD1 or TRBD2 (5 bases each). The CDR3 is 17 residues long. Per germline, CDR1 MNHEY and CDR2 SVGEGT. V was cut by 0 bases and J by 3 bases, with 15 bases left in between.

The V call is TRBV11-2, the J call TRBJ2-7; the match to TRBD1 covers 8 bases. Trimming cost V 5 bases and J 1 base; bases outside gene matches: 19. Germline-derived CDR1 and CDR2 are SGHAT and FQNNGV. The CDR3 runs 19 residues. This CDR3 is CASSPRGRGRIHGSYEQYF. CDR3 DNA: TGTGCCAGCAGCCCTCGGGGCAGGGGGCGAATACATGGGTCCTACGAGCAGTACTTC.

This chain joins TRBV6-2 or TRBV6-3 and TRBJ2-1; 8 bases line up with TRBD1. Trimming took 6 bases from V and 7 from J; bases not matched to a gene: 5. This CDR3 is built from 13 residues. CDR1 MNHEY and CDR2 SVGEGT come from the germline V gene. In DNA form, the CDR3 reads TGTGCCAGCAGCAGGGGGCGAGGGAATGAGCAGTTCTTC. It specifies CASSRGRGNEQFF.

The chain couples TRBV7-3 to TRBJ2-7, with 7 nucleotides matching TRBD2. Germline V gene data show CDR1 as SGHTA and CDR2 as FQGTGA. The CDR3 totals 13 residues. V gave up 5 bases and J gave up 6 bases; unmatched junction bases: 7. CDR3 in DNA: TGTGCCAGCAGCAACGGACTAGACGGCGAGCAGTACTTC. This translates into CASSNGLDGEQYF.

This clone was seen a single time. The rearrangement joins TRBV27 to TRBJ2-3; D remains ambiguous. Germline CDR1 is MNHEY and CDR2 is SMNVEV (reference sequence). The CDR3 is made up of 12 amino acids. V was shortened by 5 bases and J by 2 bases, with 5 bases between the two germline ends. The CDR3 is CASSHHTDTQYF. Written as DNA, the CDR3 is TGTGCCAGCAGTCATCACACAGATACGCAGTATTTT.

The rearrangement joins TRBV3-1 (or the pseudogene TRBV3-2) to TRBJ2-7, with 14 positions matching TRBD2. The CDR3 is made up of 16 amino acids. J was trimmed by 5 bases and V by 4 bases; bases with no gene match: 7. Germline CDR1 and CDR2: LGHDT and YNNKEL (reference sequence). This CDR3 reads CASSRPGLAGVHEQYF. The CDR3 DNA follows: TGTGCCAGCAGCCGCCCGGGACTAGCGGGAGTACACGAGCAGTACTTC.

The chain has TRBV14 and TRBJ1-1; D is unclear. The CDR3 covers 14 residues. V lost 0 bases and J lost 0, with 5 bases in between. Germline loops: CDR1 SGHDN, CDR2 FVKESK. Written as DNA, the CDR3 is TGTGCCAGCAGCCAAGATAGGATGAACACTGAAGCTTTCTTT. It yields the protein CASSQDRMNTEAFF.

This sequence joins TRBV15 and TRBJ2-7; D remains unclear. The CDR3 is made up of 15 amino acids. CDR1 LNHNV and CDR2 YYDKDF come from the germline V gene (reference sequence). Deletions cut 0 bases from V and 6 bases from J, with 15 bases between. The CDR3: CATSRDKGRTTEQYF. DNA for the CDR3: TGTGCCACCAGCAGAGATAAGGGCAGAACTACCGAGCAGTACTTC. The variable domain in full, completed from reference TRBV15 and TRBJ2-7, reads DAMVIQNPRYQVTQFGKPVTLSCSQTLNHNVMYWYQQKSSQAPKLLFHYYDKDFNNEADTPDNFQSRRPNTSFCFLDIRSPGLGDTAMYLCATSRDKGRTTEQYFGPGTRLTVT.

Remarks on this clone: The junction differs from germline at one of its ends, possibly a read error. This chain links TRBV12-3 or TRBV12-4 with TRBJ2-5; possibly TRBD1 or TRBD2 for D (5 bases each). The CDR3 totals 11 residues. CDR3 coding DNA: TGTGCCAGCAACCAGGGCGGTAGGGACCACTTC. Translation: CASNQGGRDHF.

This clone was seen only once. This chain connects TRBV19 to TRBJ2-6; 10 positions agree with TRBD1. The CDR3 runs to 18 residues. CDR1 LNHDA and CDR2 SQIVND come from the germline V gene (reference sequence). V lost 8 bases and J lost 0; bases outside the gene matches: 10. The CDR3 loop reads CASFATGGLRSGANVLTF. The CDR3 nucleotides are TGTGCCAGTTTTGCGACAGGGGGCTTACGCTCTGGGGCCAACGTCCTGACTTTC.

The chain links TRBV11-3 to TRBJ2-7, with TRBD2 matching over 7 bases. Losses at the gene ends were 5 bases for V and 0 bases for J; bases not matched to a gene: 7. CDR1 and CDR2 from the germline V gene are SGHNT and YENEEA. The CDR3 runs to 15 residues. CDR3 nucleotide sequence: TGTGCCAGCAGCACCGACGGGGGGAGCTCCTACGAGCAGTACTTC. Translated: CASSTDGGSSYEQYF.

The chain uses TRBV5-5 and TRBJ1-5; TRBD1 is a possible D gene (5 bases). CDR3 length: 14 amino acids. Trimming cost V 0 bases and J 2 bases, with 6 bases left between them. The V gene's germline CDR1 is SGHKS and CDR2 YYEKEE (reference sequence). The CDR3 protein is CASSLAGGNQPQHF. The CDR3 nucleotides read TGTGCCAGCAGCTTGGCGGGGGGCAATCAGCCCCAGCATTTT.